This T cell receptor beta chain is drawn from a study of identifying expanded T cells in peripheral blood. V shed 5 bases, J shed 10 bases, and the junction held 5 bases outside the gene matches. The length of the CDR3 is 12 residues. Germline CDR1 and CDR2: SGHRS and YFSETQ. Sequencing was performed with immunoSEQ multiplex PCR; in TCRdb, only in-frame clones are kept and a portion is missing. The sample includes 100,000 to 150,000 clones, 86% of them seen just once. Healthy donors had no documented immune events, such as infections, while sampled. Sample: blood. V and J are TRBV5-1 and TRBJ2-1, with 8 bases that match TRBD2. The clonotype was recovered from a person aged 18 to 75 in good health. CDR3 bases: TGCGCCAGCAGGGGCGGGGGGCTCGAGCAGTTCTTC. Encoded protein: CASRGGGLEQFF.